This section outlines one T cell receptor beta chain sequence together with its context. CDR1 is MGHRA, CDR2 YSYEKL, per germline. This CDR3 spans 16 amino acids. V lost 2 bases, J lost 3 bases, and 3 bases stayed unmatched. TCRdb's table, derived via immunoSEQ multiplex PCR, lists solely in-frame clones and lacks some. Of roughly 400,000 clones listed, approximately 97% were seen once; the top ten hold more than 0.3%. This sample was included in a study of shared clonotypes between healthy human individuals. The donors, healthy adults who were HIV-negative, had experienced no recent acute infections or vaccinations.

The specimen was memory CD8+ T cells sorted from blood. Subset of the sample: CD45RO+ cells pooled with CCR7-negative TemRA cells. The chain couples TRBV4-1 to TRBJ2-1; the match to TRBD2 covers 11 bases. This sequence was found in a man aged 25 to 45 in good health. The CDR3 loop is CASSQSTSGGYNEQFF. CDR3 coding DNA: TGCGCCAGCAGCCAATCAACTAGCGGGGGCTACAATGAGCAGTTCTTC.